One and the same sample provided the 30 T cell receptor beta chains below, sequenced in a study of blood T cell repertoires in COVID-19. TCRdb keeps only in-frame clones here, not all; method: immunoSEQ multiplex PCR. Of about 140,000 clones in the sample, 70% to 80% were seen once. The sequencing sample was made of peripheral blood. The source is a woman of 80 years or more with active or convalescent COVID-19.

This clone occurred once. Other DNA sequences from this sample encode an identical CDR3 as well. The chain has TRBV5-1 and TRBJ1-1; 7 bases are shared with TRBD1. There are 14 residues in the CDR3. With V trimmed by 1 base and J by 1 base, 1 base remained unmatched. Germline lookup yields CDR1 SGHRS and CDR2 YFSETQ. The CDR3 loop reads CASSLTGANTEAFF. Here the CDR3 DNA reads TGCGCCAGCAGCTTGACAGGGGCGAACACTGAAGCTTTCTTT.

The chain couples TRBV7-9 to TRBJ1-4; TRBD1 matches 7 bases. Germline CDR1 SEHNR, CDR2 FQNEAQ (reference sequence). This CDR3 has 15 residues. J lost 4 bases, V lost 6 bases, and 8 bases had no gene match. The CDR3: CASSNRGTDNEKLFF. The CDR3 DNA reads TGTGCCAGCAGTAACCGGGGGACAGATAATGAAAAACTGTTTTTT.

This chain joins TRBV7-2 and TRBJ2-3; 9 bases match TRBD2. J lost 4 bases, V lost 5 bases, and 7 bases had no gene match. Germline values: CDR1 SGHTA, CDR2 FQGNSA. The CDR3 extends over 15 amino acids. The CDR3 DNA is TGTGCCAGCAGCACAGCAGGCGGGGGGGCAGATACGCAGTATTTT. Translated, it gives CASSTAGGGADTQYF.

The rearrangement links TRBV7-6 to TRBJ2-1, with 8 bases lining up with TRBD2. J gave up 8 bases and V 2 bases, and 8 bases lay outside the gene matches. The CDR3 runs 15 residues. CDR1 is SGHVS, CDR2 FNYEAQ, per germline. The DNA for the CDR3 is TGTGCCAGCAGCTTAATCGGGGGGGGCCGCTATGAGCAGTTCTTC. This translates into CASSLIGGGRYEQFF.

CDR3 nucleotide sequence: TGCAGTGCTAGTAGGGGGGGCGGTTACAATGAGCAGTTCTTC. Protein sequence: CSASRGGGYNEQFF. V gene TRBV20-1 combines with J gene TRBJ2-1; a weak D match, TRBD2 (7 bases). The germline V gene has CDR1 DFQATT and CDR2 SNEGSKA (reference sequence). Trimming left V 3 bases short and J 4 bases short, with 13 bases between. The length of the CDR3 is 14 residues.

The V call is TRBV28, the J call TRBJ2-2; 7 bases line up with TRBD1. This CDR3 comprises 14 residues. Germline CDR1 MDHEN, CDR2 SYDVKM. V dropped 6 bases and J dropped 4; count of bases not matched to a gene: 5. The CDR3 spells CASRGQFGTGELFF. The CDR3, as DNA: TGTGCCAGCAGGGGACAGTTTGGCACCGGGGAGCTGTTTTTT.

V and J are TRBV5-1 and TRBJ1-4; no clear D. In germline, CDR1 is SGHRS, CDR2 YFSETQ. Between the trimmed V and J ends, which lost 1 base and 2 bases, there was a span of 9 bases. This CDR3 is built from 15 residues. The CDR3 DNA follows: TGCGCCAGCAGCTTGTTTTCCGGGACTAATGAAAAACTGTTTTTT. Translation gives CASSLFSGTNEKLFF.

Here the CDR3 DNA reads TGTGCCAGCTCACCAGATGAAAGGAGAGGTGGCTACACCTTC. Protein: CASSPDERRGGYTF. The rearrangement uses TRBV18 and TRBJ1-2; D ambiguous. Germline V lookup: CDR1 KGHSH, CDR2 LQKENI. The CDR3 has 14 amino acids. V dropped 2 bases and J dropped 7 bases, with 14 bases sitting between them. Based on the CDR3 plus reference TRBV18 and TRBJ1-2, the full variable domain is NAGVMQNPRHLVRRRGQEARLRCSPMKGHSHVYWYRQLPEEGLKFMVYLQKENIIDESGMPKERFSAEFPKEGPSILRIQQVVRGDSAAYFCASSPDERRGGYTFGSGTRLTVV.

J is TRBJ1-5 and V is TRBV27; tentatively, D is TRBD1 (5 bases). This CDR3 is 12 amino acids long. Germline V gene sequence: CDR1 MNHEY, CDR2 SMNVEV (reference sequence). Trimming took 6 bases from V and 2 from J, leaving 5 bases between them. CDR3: CASRQGNQPQHF. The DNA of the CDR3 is TGTGCCAGCAGACAGGGCAATCAGCCCCAGCATTTT.

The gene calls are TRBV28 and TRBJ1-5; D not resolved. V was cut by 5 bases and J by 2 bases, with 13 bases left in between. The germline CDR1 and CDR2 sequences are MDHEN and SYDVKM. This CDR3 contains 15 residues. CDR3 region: CASSPHEGGNQPQHF. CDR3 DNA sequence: TGTGCCAGCAGTCCCCACGAGGGAGGCAATCAGCCCCAGCATTTT.

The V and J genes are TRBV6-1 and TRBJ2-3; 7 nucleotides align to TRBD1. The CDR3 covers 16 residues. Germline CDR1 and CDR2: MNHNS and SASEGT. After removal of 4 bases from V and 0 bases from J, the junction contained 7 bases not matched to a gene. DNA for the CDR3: TGTGCCAGCAGTGTTACACGGACAGGAAGCACAGATACGCAGTATTTT. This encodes CASSVTRTGSTDTQYF.

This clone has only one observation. The CDR3: CAWSTGGVETQYF. The CDR3, as DNA: TGTGCCTGGAGTACAGGGGGGGTAGAGACCCAGTACTTC. This chain joins TRBV30 and TRBJ2-5, with D tentatively TRBD1 (8 bases). V was clipped by 2 bases and J by 4 bases, with 11 bases between them. The CDR3 is 13 residues long. The germline CDR1 and CDR2 sequences are GTSNPN and SVGIG (reference sequence).

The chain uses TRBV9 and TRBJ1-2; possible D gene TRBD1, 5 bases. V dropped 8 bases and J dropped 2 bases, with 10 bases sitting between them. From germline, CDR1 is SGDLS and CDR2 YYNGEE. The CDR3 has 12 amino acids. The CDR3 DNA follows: TGTGCCAGTGGGAACAGGAACTATGGCTACACCTTC. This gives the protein CASGNRNYGYTF.

This CDR3 is CASSPEWGHGYTF. CDR3 in DNA: TGTGCCAGCAGCCCCGAGTGGGGGCATGGCTACACCTTC. The rearrangement joins TRBV5-8 to TRBJ1-2; weak D call: TRBD1 (6 bases). Per germline, CDR1 SGHTS and CDR2 YDEGEE. The CDR3 consists of 13 residues. Trimming shortened V by 4 bases and J by 6 bases, and 13 bases separated the two germline ends.

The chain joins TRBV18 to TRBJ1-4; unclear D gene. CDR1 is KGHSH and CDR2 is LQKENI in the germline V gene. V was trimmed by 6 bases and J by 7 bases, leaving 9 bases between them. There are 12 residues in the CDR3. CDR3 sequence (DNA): TGTGCCAGCTCTCCCGGAGGTGAAAAACTGTTTTTT. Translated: CASSPGGEKLFF.

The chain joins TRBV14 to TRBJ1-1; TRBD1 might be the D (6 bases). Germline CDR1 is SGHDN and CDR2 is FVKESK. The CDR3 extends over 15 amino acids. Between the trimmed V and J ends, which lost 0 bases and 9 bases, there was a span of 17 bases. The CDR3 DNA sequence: TGTGCCAGCAGCCAAGATTTAGACCACAGGGTTAAAGCTTTCTTT. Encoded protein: CASSQDLDHRVKAFF. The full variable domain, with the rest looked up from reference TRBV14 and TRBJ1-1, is EAGVTQFPSHSVIEKGQTVTLRCDPISGHDNLYWYRRVMGKEIKFLLHFVKESKQDESGMPNNRFLAERTGGTYSTLKVQPAELEDSGVYFCASSQDLDHRVKAFFGQGTRLTVV.

The CDR3 loop reads CASSVASGGANAYEQFF. For the CDR3, the DNA is TGTGCCAGCAGTGTTGCCAGCGGGGGGGCCAATGCCTATGAGCAGTTCTTC. V gene TRBV6-1 combines with J gene TRBJ2-1, with 10 bases matching TRBD2. The J segment lost 8 bases and the V segment lost 4 bases, leaving 14 bases of the junction unmatched. Germline CDR1 MNHNS, CDR2 SASEGT. The CDR3 is made up of 17 amino acids.

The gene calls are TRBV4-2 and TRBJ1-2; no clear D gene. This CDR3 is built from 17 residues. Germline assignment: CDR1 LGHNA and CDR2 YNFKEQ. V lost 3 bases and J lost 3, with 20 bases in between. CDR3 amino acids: CASSQLQTALIYYGYTF. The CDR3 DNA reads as TGTGCCAGCAGCCAGTTACAGACGGCCCTAATTTACTATGGCTACACCTTC.

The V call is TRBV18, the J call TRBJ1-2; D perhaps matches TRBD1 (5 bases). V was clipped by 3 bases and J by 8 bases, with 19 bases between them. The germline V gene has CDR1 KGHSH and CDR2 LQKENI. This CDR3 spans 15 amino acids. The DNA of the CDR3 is TGTGCCAGCTCACCTCAGGGAAGGGGCTCGGAGGGCTACACCTTC. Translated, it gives CASSPQGRGSEGYTF.

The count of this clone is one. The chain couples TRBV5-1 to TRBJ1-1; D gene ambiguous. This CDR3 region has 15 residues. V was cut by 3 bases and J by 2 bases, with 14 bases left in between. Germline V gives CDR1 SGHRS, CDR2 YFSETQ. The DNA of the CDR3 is TGCGCCAGCAGCTGGCGTGAGGGTGTTAACACTGAAGCTTTCTTT. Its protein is CASSWREGVNTEAFF.

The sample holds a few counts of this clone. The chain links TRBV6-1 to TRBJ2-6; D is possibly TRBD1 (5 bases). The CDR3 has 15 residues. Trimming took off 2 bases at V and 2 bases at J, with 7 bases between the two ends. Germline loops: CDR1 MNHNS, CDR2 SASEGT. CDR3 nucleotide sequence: TGTGCCAGCAGTGAAAAAGGGGCTGGGGCCAACGTCCTGACTTTC. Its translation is CASSEKGAGANVLTF.

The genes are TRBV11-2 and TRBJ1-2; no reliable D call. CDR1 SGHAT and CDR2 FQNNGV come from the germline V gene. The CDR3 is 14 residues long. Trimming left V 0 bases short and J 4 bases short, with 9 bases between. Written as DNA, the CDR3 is TGTGCCAGCAGCTTAGATAGAACAGCCTATGGCTACACCTTC. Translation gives CASSLDRTAYGYTF.

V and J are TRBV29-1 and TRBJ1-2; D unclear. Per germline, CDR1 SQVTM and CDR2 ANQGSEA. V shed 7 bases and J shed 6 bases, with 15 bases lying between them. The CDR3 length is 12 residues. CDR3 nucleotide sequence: TGCAGCGCGGGAGACATGGCGAATGGCTACACCTTC. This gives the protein CSAGDMANGYTF.

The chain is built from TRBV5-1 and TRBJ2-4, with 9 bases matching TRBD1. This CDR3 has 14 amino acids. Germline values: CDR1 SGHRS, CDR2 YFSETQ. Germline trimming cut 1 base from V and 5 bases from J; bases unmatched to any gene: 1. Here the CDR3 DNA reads TGCGCCAGCAGCTTGTGGACAGGGGAAAACATTCAGTACTTC. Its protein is CASSLWTGENIQYF.

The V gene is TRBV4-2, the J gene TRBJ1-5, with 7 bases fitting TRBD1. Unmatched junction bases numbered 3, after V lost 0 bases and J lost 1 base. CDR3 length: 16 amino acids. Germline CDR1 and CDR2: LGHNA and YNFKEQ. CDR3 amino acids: CASSQDTGESNQPQHF. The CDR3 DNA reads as TGTGCCAGCAGCCAAGATACAGGGGAGAGCAATCAGCCCCAGCATTTT.

The CDR3 coding sequence is TGTGCCAGAAAAACTACCGGCACTGAAGCTTTCTTT. Protein: CARKTTGTEAFF. The J gene is TRBJ1-1, the V gene TRBV5-3; D is uncertain. TRBV5-3 is marked as an open reading frame, function uncertain. Trimming cost V 6 bases and J 4 bases, with 10 bases left between them. CDR3 length equals 12 residues.

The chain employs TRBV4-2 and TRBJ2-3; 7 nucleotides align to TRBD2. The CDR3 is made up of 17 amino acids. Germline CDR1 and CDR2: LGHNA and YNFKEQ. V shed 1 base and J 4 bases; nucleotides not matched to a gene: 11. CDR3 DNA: TGTGCCAGCAGCCAAGGTATAAGAGGACTAGGGGCAGATACGCAGTATTTT. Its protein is CASSQGIRGLGADTQYF.

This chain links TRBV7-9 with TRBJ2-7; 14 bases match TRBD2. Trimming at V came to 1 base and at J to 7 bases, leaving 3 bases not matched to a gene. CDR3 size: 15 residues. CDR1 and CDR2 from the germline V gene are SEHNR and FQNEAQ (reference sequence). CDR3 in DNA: TGTGCCAGCAGCTTAGTCGGGACTAGCGGGAGAGAGCAGTACTTC. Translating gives CASSLVGTSGREQYF.

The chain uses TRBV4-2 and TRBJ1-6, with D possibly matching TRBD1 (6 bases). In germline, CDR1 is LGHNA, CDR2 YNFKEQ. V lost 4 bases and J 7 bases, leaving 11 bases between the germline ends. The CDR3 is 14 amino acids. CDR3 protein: CASSLLTGNSPLHF. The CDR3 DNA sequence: TGTGCCAGCAGCCTACTGACAGGAAATTCACCCCTCCACTTT.

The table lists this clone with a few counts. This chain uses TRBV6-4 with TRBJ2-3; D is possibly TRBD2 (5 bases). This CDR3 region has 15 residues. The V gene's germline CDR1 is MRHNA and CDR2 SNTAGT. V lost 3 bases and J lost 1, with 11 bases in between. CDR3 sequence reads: CASSDFGGRTDTQYF. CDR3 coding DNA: TGTGCCAGCAGTGATTTCGGCGGGCGCACAGATACGCAGTATTTT.